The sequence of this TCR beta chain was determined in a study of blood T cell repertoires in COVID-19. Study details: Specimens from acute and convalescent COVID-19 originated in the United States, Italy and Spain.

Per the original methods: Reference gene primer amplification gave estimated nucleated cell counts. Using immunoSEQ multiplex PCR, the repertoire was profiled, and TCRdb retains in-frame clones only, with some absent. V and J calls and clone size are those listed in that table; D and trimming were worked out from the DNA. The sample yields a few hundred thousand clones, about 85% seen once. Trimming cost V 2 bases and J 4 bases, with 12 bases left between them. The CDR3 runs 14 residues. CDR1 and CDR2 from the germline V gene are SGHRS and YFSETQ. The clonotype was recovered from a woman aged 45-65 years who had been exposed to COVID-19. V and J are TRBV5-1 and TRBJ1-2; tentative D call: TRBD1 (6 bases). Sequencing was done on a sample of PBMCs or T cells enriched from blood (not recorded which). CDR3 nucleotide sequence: TGCGCCAGCAGCTTTACAGGGCTCTCCTATGGCTACACCTTC. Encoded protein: CASSFTGLSYGYTF.